This is a list of T cell receptor beta chains from one sample in a study of T cells in Graves' hyperthyroidism and ophthalmopathy. Each CDR3 protein gets one entry after TCRdb re-called the multiplex PCR reads with MiXCR. The data hold 660,000 or so distinct CDR3 sequences, with 40% to 55% observed a single time. The specimen was peripheral blood or thyroid tissue (not recorded which). The source of these receptors is an adult man with Graves' disease, either hyperthyroidism or ophthalmopathy (not recorded which). CDR3s include the opening cysteine and the closing phenylalanine or tryptophan. The D gene is left open where the match is weak. Rows give clone size only sometimes, using once, few, many, or a class for an expanded clone.

clone_size	cdr3_length	v_call	j_call	d_call	cdr3_aa	cdr3_nt
-	14	TRBV20-1	TRBJ2-5	-	CSAREGGREETHYF	TGCAGTGCTAGAGAGGGGGGGCGCGAAGAGACCCACTACTTC
-	14	TRBV11-2	TRBJ1-6	-	CASSQTEHNSPLHF	TGTGCCAGCAGCCAGACAGAGCATAATTCACCCCTCCACTTT
-	17	TRBV2	TRBJ1-5	TRBD1	CASSPITGTGGSQPQHF	TGTGCCAGCAGTCCTATCACCGGGACAGGGGGCTCTCAGCCCCAGCATTTT
-	11	TRBV29-1	TRBJ1-2	-	CSLEGRYGYTF	TGCAGCTTAGAGGGACGCTATGGCTACACCTTC
-	16	TRBV4-1	TRBJ1-4	TRBD1	CASSQGQGATNEKLFF	TGCGCCAGCAGCCAAGGACAGGGAGCAACTAATGAAAAACTGTTTTTT
few	15	TRBV9	TRBJ1-5	-	CASSQAKTGNQPQHF	TGTGCCAGCAGCCAAGCCAAAACAGGAAATCAGCCCCAGCATTTT
-	14	TRBV2	TRBJ1-3	TRBD1	CASRGTGVGNTIYF	TGTGCCAGCCGGGGGACAGGGGTTGGAAACACCATATATTTT
-	15	TRBV11-2	TRBJ1-1	-	CASSLVGGWNTEAFF	TGTGCCAGCAGCTTAGTAGGCGGATGGAACACTGAAGCTTTCTTT
few	16	TRBV7-2	TRBJ2-5	TRBD2	CASSGLAGGRRETQYF	TGTGCCAGCAGCGGACTAGCGGGGGGCCGCCGGGAGACCCAGTACTTC
few	15	TRBV11-2	TRBJ1-2	TRBD1	CASRTRQGANYGYTF	TGTGCCAGCAGAACCCGGCAGGGGGCCAACTATGGCTACACCTTC
-	15	TRBV25-1	TRBJ1-1	-	CASSAWDIRNTEAFF	TGTGCCAGCAGTGCCTGGGACATCAGGAACACTGAAGCTTTCTTT
many	14	TRBV2	TRBJ2-7	TRBD2	CASSEGREGYEQYF	TGTGCCAGCAGTGAAGGCCGGGAGGGCTACGAGCAGTACTTC
-	11	TRBV29-1	TRBJ1-3	-	CSGYSGNTIYF	TGCAGCGGGTACTCTGGAAACACCATATATTTT
many	14	TRBV7-8	TRBJ1-6	-	CASSFGADRSPLHF	TGTGCCAGCAGCTTCGGGGCAGATCGGTCACCCCTCCACTTT
-	13	TRBV6-6	TRBJ2-5	-	CASRSVQAETQYF	TGTGCCAGCAGATCCGTACAGGCAGAGACCCAGTACTTC
many	13	TRBV25-1	TRBJ1-1	-	CASSLGRGAEAFF	TGTGCCAGCAGTCTCGGGAGAGGCGCTGAAGCTTTCTTT
many	13	TRBV2	TRBJ1-4	TRBD1	CASGTGVNEKLFF	TGTGCCAGCGGGACAGGGGTTAACGAAAAACTGTTTTTT
-	15	TRBV12-3/TRBV12-4	TRBJ1-5	TRBD1	CASTSGQGAGQPQHF	TGTGCCAGCACTTCTGGACAGGGGGCAGGTCAGCCCCAGCATTTT
-	16	TRBV7-2	TRBJ2-5	TRBD2	CASSYIAGGPLETQYF	TGTGCCAGCAGCTACATAGCGGGAGGGCCGCTAGAGACCCAGTACTTC
-	14	TRBV7-9	TRBJ1-1	-	CASSGGGVNTEAFF	TGTGCCAGCAGCGGGGGGGGAGTGAACACTGAAGCTTTCTTT
-	15	TRBV25-1	TRBJ1-6	-	CASQDRGVLPSPLHF	TGTGCCAGCCAAGATCGGGGCGTACTACCTTCACCCCTCCACTTT
few	15	TRBV20-1	TRBJ2-5	-	CSASASWLAGETQYF	TGCAGTGCTAGTGCTTCGTGGCTAGCAGGGGAGACCCAGTACTTC
-	15	TRBV25-1	TRBJ2-5	TRBD1	CASSAKDRVEETQYF	TGTGCCAGCAGTGCTAAGGACAGGGTGGAAGAGACCCAGTACTTC
-	11	TRBV19	TRBJ1-1	-	CARLAGALAFF	TGTGCCAGACTAGCGGGAGCCCTAGCTTTCTTT
-	18	TRBV10-1	TRBJ2-7	TRBD1	CASSERKTGGLLGYEQYF	TGCGCCAGCAGTGAGAGGAAAACAGGGGGATTACTAGGCTACGAGCAGTACTTC
-	15	TRBV7-9	TRBJ2-7	TRBD1	CASSAGDRNAYEQYF	TGTGCCAGCAGCGCAGGGGACAGGAACGCCTACGAGCAGTACTTC
many	14	TRBV29-1	TRBJ1-1	-	CSVDAQGAGTEAFF	TGCAGCGTTGACGCTCAGGGTGCTGGCACTGAAGCTTTCTTT
-	16	TRBV7-6	TRBJ2-2	-	CASSFVAAGNTGELFF	TGTGCCAGCAGCTTTGTAGCGGCAGGGAACACCGGGGAGCTGTTTTTT
-	21	TRBV4-2	TRBJ2-5	TRBD2	CASSPLGLAEQQYGSQETQYF	TGTGCCAGCAGCCCTTTAGGACTAGCGGAGCAACAATACGGATCCCAAGAGACCCAGTACTTC
many	14	TRBV7-9	TRBJ2-7	-	CASSLGLGSYEQYF	TGTGCCAGCAGCTTAGGACTAGGAAGCTACGAGCAGTACTTC
-	13	TRBV7-2	TRBJ2-5	TRBD1	CASSRDRRETQYF	TGTGCCAGCAGCCGGGACAGACGGGAGACCCAGTACTTC
-	15	TRBV20-1	TRBJ2-2	-	CSASGLGANTGELFF	TGCAGTGCTAGCGGACTTGGTGCGAACACCGGGGAGCTGTTTTTT
few	12	TRBV29-1	TRBJ2-7	TRBD1	CSGDRGDYEQYF	TGCAGCGGGGACAGGGGGGACTACGAGCAGTACTTC
-	13	TRBV7-2	TRBJ1-6	-	CAWTSDKYSPLHF	TGTGCCTGGACGTCAGACAAATATTCACCCCTCCACTTT
many	13	TRBV10-3	TRBJ1-5	-	CAISGGVNQPQHF	TGTGCCATCAGTGGGGGGGTCAATCAGCCCCAGCATTTT
-	13	TRBV2	TRBJ1-2	-	CASSERWGGGYTF	TGTGCCAGCAGTGAACGTTGGGGGGGCGGCTACACCTTC
-	15	TRBV6-4	TRBJ1-5	-	CASSNARDINQPQHF	TGTGCCAGCAGTAACGCCCGGGACATTAATCAGCCCCAGCATTTT
few	14	TRBV7-8	TRBJ2-2	TRBD1	CASTEGAYTGELFF	TGTGCCAGCACCGAGGGGGCCTACACCGGGGAGCTGTTTTTT
many	14	TRBV7-9	TRBJ1-2	-	CASSPQGMVYGYTF	TGTGCCAGCAGTCCTCAGGGGATGGTCTATGGCTACACCTTC
-	14	TRBV6-6	TRBJ2-2	TRBD1	CASRLTGVGGELFF	TGTGCCAGCAGGTTGACAGGGGTAGGCGGGGAGCTGTTTTTT
-	19	TRBV6-1	TRBJ1-4	TRBD1	CASSEAMLAGTATNEKLFF	TGTGCCAGCAGTGAAGCAATGCTTGCCGGGACAGCAACTAATGAAAAACTGTTTTTT
-	16	TRBV7-3	TRBJ2-5	TRBD2	CAISLGASGPWETQYF	TGTGCCATCAGCTTAGGGGCTAGCGGGCCTTGGGAGACCCAGTACTTC
-	14	TRBV2	TRBJ2-7	-	CASSEHGSSYEQYF	TGTGCCAGCAGTGAACACGGGAGCTCCTACGAGCAGTACTTC
many	14	TRBV20-1	TRBJ2-5	-	CSAMDTRSQETQYF	TGCAGTGCTATGGACACGCGGAGCCAAGAGACCCAGTACTTC
few	14	TRBV20-1	TRBJ1-6	-	CSARGQGPNSPLHF	TGCAGTGCTAGGGGCCAGGGTCCCAATTCACCCCTCCACTTT
-	13	TRBV7-9	TRBJ1-1	TRBD1	CASSDSTGWEAFF	TGTGCCAGCAGCGACTCGACAGGGTGGGAAGCTTTCTTT